A selection of T cell receptor beta chains follows, all from one sample in a study of blood T cell repertoires in COVID-19. Sequenced by immunoSEQ multiplex PCR; TCRdb stores in-frame clones only, minus some. Of fewer than 200,000 clones listed, around nine tenths are singletons. Input material: peripheral blood. These receptors all stem from a woman aged 65 to 85 with COVID-19, enrolled during active disease. Both conserved end residues are part of each CDR3. D genes are given only for firm matches. Clone size is given for some rows only: seen once, a few or many times, or a class if the clone is expanded.

v_call: TRBV11-3
d_call: TRBD2
clone_size: .
j_call: TRBJ2-3
cdr3_aa: CASSTRTSGTDTQYF
cdr3_nt: TGTGCCAGCAGCACAAGGACTAGCGGCACAGATACGCAGTATTTT

v_call: TRBV28
d_call: .
clone_size: .
j_call: TRBJ1-5
cdr3_aa: CASSRGGRAEQPQHF
cdr3_nt: TGTGCCAGCAGTCGAGGCGGCAGGGCAGAGCAGCCCCAGCATTTT

v_call: TRBV10-3
d_call: .
clone_size: once
j_call: TRBJ1-1
cdr3_aa: CAISDRGESEAFF
cdr3_nt: TGTGCCATCAGTGACCGGGGGGAGTCTGAAGCTTTCTTT

v_call: TRBV6-5
d_call: .
clone_size: .
j_call: TRBJ1-6
cdr3_aa: CASSYDRGPHNSPLHF
cdr3_nt: TGTGCCAGCAGTTACGATAGGGGTCCGCATAATTCACCCCTCCACTTT

v_call: TRBV21-1
d_call: .
clone_size: .
j_call: TRBJ2-7
cdr3_aa: CASSTRGLAGRYEQYF
cdr3_nt: TGTGCCAGCAGCACCCGGGGACTAGCGGGACGGTACGAGCAGTACTTC

v_call: TRBV19
d_call: .
clone_size: .
j_call: TRBJ2-3
cdr3_aa: CASSIVPQAADTQYF
cdr3_nt: TGTGCCAGTAGTATAGTACCCCAGGCAGCAGATACGCAGTATTTT

v_call: TRBV5-1
d_call: .
clone_size: .
j_call: TRBJ1-2
cdr3_aa: CASSLNPGTSDGYTF
cdr3_nt: TGCGCCAGCAGCCTGAACCCCGGGACATCCGATGGCTACACCTTC

v_call: TRBV9
d_call: TRBD2
clone_size: .
j_call: TRBJ2-3
cdr3_aa: CASSVWGGGTDTQYF
cdr3_nt: TGTGCCAGCAGCGTCTGGGGGGGAGGAACAGATACGCAGTATTTT

v_call: TRBV28
d_call: TRBD2
clone_size: .
j_call: TRBJ2-5
cdr3_aa: CASSLLAGGGHRNPNF
cdr3_nt: TGTGCCAGCAGTTTACTAGCGGGAGGGGGACATCGGAATCCCAACTTC

v_call: TRBV9
d_call: TRBD1
clone_size: .
j_call: TRBJ2-1
cdr3_aa: CASSESGTDYNEQFF
cdr3_nt: TGTGCCAGCAGCGAATCCGGGACAGACTACAATGAGCAGTTCTTC

v_call: TRBV7-2
d_call: TRBD1
clone_size: .
j_call: TRBJ1-6
cdr3_aa: CASSLYGTDNSPLHF
cdr3_nt: TGTGCCAGCAGCTTATATGGGACAGATAATTCACCCCTCCACTTT

v_call: TRBV4-2
d_call: .
clone_size: few
j_call: TRBJ1-6
cdr3_aa: CASSQDTPGEGNSPLHF
cdr3_nt: TGTGCCAGCAGCCAAGATACCCCGGGAGAGGGCAATTCACCCCTCCACTTT

v_call: TRBV5-1
d_call: TRBD2
clone_size: .
j_call: TRBJ2-1
cdr3_aa: CASSSGLAANNEQFF
cdr3_nt: TGCGCCAGCAGCTCGGGACTAGCGGCCAACAATGAGCAGTTCTTC

v_call: TRBV28
d_call: TRBD1
clone_size: once
j_call: TRBJ1-2
cdr3_aa: CASSFFGAGQGRRNYGYTF
cdr3_nt: TGTGCCAGCAGTTTCTTTGGGGCGGGACAGGGCCGTCGTAACTATGGCTACACCTTC

v_call: TRBV13
d_call: .
clone_size: .
j_call: TRBJ2-7
cdr3_aa: CASSKGESFYEQYF
cdr3_nt: TGTGCCAGCAGCAAGGGGGAGTCCTTCTACGAGCAGTACTTC

v_call: TRBV12-3/TRBV12-4
d_call: TRBD1
clone_size: .
j_call: TRBJ2-7
cdr3_aa: CASRSDRGYEQYF
cdr3_nt: TGTGCCAGCAGGTCGGACAGGGGCTACGAGCAGTACTTC

v_call: TRBV2
d_call: TRBD1
clone_size: .
j_call: TRBJ1-1
cdr3_aa: CASSETRGLAFF
cdr3_nt: TGTGCCAGCAGTGAAACGAGGGGGCTGGCTTTCTTT